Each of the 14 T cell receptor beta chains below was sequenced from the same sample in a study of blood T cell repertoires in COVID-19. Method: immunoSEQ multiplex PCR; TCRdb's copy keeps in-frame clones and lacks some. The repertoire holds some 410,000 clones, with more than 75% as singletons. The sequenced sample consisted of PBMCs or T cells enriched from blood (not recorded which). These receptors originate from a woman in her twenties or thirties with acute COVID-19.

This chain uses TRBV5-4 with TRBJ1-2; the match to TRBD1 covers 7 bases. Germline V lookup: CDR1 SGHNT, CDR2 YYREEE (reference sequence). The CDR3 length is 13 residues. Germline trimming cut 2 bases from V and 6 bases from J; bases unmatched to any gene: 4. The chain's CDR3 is CASSLQGTDGYTF. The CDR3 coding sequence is TGTGCCAGCAGCTTACAGGGGACGGATGGCTACACCTTC.

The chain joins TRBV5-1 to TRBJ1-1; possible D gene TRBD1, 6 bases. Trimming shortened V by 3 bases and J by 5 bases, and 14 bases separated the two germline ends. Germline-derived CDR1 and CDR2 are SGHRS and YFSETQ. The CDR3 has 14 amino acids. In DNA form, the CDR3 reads TGCGCCAGCAGCTCAGGACAGAGCGCTACTGAAGCTTTCTTT. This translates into CASSSGQSATEAFF.

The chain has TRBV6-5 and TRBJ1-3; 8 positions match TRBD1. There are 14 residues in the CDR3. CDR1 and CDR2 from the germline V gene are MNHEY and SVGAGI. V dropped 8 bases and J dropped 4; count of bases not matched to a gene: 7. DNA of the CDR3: TGTGCCAGCGAGACAGGGGATGCAGGAAACACCATATATTTT. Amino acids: CASETGDAGNTIYF.

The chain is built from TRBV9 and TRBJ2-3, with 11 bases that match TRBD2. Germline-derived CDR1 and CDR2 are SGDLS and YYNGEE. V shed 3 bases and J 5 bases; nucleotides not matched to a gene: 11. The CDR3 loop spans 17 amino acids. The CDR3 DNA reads TGTGCCAGCAGCGCGTCCTTTAGCGGGGGGGGTGGAGATACGCAGTATTTT. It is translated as CASSASFSGGGGDTQYF.

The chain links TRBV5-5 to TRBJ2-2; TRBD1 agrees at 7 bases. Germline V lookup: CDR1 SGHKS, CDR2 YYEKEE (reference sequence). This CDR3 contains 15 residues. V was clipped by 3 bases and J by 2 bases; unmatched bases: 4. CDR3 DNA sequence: TGTGCCAGCAGCTCATGGGACAGCAACACCGGGGAGCTGTTTTTT. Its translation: CASSSWDSNTGELFF.

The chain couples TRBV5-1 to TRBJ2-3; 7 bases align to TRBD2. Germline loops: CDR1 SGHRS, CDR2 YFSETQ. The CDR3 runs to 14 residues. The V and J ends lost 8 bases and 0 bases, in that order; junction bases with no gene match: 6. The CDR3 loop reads CASATGGSTDTQYF. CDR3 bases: TGCGCCAGTGCAACCGGGGGGAGCACAGATACGCAGTATTTT.

CDR3 protein: CASRGLGQQYF. The CDR3 nucleotides are TGTGCCAGCAGAGGACTTGGACAGCAGTACTTC. The chain carries TRBV25-1 and TRBJ2-7; possibly TRBD2 for D (5 bases). This CDR3 has 11 amino acids. Trimming took off 6 bases at V and 8 bases at J, with 11 bases between the two ends. Germline V gives CDR1 MGHDK, CDR2 SYGVNS.

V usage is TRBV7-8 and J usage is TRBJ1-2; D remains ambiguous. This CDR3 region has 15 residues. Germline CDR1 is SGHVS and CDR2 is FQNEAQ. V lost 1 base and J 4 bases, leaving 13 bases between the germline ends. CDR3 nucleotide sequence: TGTGCCAGCAGCTTAGATGGGCCAGGTAGCTATGGCTACACCTTC. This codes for CASSLDGPGSYGYTF.

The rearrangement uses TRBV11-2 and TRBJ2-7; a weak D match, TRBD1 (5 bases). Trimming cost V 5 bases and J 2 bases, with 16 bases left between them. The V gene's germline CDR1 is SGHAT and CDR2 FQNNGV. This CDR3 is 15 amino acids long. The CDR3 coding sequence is TGTGCCAGCAGCCCCCCCAGGGAACTTACCTACGAGCAGTACTTC. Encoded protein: CASSPPRELTYEQYF.

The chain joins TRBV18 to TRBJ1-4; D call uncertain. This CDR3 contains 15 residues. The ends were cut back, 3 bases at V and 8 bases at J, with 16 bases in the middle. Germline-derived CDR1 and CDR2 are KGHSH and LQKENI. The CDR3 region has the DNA TGTGCCAGCTCACCGCAGGCACCAGGCCAGGAAAAACTGTTTTTT. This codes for CASSPQAPGQEKLFF.

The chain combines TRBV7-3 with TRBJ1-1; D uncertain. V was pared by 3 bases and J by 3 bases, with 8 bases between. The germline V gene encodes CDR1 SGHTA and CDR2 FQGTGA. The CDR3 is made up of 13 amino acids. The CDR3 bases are TGTGCCAGCAGCTTTGGTAGTTACACTGAAGCTTTCTTT. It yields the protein CASSFGSYTEAFF.

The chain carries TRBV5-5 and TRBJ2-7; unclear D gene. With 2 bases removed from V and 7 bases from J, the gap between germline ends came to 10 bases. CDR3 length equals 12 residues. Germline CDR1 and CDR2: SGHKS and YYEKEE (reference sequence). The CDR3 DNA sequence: TGTGCCAGCAGCTTCTACAGCCCTGAGCAGTACTTC. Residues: CASSFYSPEQYF.

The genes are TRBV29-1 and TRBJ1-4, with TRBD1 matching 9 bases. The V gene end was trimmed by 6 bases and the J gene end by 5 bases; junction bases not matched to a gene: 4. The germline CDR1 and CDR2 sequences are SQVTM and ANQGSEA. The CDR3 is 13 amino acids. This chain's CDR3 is CSVGQGSNEKLFF. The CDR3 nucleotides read TGCAGCGTGGGACAGGGATCCAATGAAAAACTGTTTTTT.

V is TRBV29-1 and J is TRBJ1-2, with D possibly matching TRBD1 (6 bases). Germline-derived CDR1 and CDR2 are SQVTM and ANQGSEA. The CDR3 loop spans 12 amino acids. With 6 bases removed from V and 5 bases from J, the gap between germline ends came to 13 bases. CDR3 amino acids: CSVIQGGYGYTF. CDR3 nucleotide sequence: TGCAGCGTAATACAGGGTGGATATGGCTACACCTTC.